Below, one T cell receptor beta chain is given with its context. Its cognate antigen is unknown. Template material for amplifying TCR beta CDR3 regions consisted of RNA transcripts. An initial round of RT-PCR targeting the TCR CDR3 relied on the HTBI primer set. TCRdb itself ran the multiplex PCR reads through MiXCR, one entry per CDR3 protein. The repertoire has hundreds of thousands of distinct CDR3 sequences, under 20% of them found once; the top ten carry 3.5% to 4%. The data are from a study of T cells in Graves' hyperthyroidism and ophthalmopathy. Study-wide points: Onset of ophthalmopathy came a median roughly 6 months after the model predicted it.

What was sequenced was blood. The TCR was taken from a woman in her twenties or thirties with Graves' hyperthyroidism.

CDR3 sequence reads: CASSTTWTGAAGLNTEAFF. DNA for the CDR3: TGTGCCAGCAGTACAACCTGGACAGGGGCGGCGGGTCTGAACACTGAAGCTTTCTTT. The rearrangement links TRBV6-2 or TRBV6-3 to TRBJ1-1, with 9 bases that match TRBD1. CDR3 length equals 19 residues. Germline CDR1 is MNHEY and CDR2 is SVGEGT. V trimming: 5 bases; J trimming: 0 bases; junction bases outside the gene matches: 16.